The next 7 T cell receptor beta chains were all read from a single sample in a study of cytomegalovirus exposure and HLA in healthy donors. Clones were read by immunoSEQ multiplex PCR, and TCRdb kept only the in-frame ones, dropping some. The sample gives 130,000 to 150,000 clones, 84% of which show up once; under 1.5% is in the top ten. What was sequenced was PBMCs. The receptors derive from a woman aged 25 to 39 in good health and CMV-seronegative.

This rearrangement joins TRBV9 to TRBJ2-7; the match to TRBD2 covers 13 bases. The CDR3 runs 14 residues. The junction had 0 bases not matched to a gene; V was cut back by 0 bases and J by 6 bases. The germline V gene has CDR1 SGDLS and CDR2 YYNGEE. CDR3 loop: CASSVGTSGSEQYF. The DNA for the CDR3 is TGTGCCAGCAGCGTAGGGACTAGCGGGAGCGAGCAGTACTTC.

The CDR3 DNA reads TGTGCCAGCAGGCGGGGGAAGAACACTGAAGCTTTCTTT. It codes for CASRRGKNTEAFF. V and J are TRBV6-5 and TRBJ1-1; TRBD1 is a possible D gene (5 bases). This CDR3 contains 13 residues. CDR1 and CDR2 (germline): MNHEY, SVGAGI. Trimming cost V 6 bases and J 1 base, with 9 bases left between them.

CDR3 sequence: CASSYQTPDSGNTIYF. CDR3 nucleotide sequence: TGTGCCAGCAGTTACCAGACTCCGGACAGTGGAAACACCATATATTTT. The rearrangement links TRBV6-5 to TRBJ1-3; D might be TRBD1 (6 bases). Trimming stripped 2 bases from V and 3 bases from J, with 14 bases between. The germline V gene has CDR1 MNHEY and CDR2 SVGAGI. The CDR3 has 16 residues.

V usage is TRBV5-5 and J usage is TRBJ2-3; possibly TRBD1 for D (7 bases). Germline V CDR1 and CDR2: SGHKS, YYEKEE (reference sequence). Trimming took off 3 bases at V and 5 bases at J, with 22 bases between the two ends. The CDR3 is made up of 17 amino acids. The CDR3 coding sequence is TGTGCCAGCAGCTCAACCCCTTCAGGGGGGCCGAAAGATACGCAGTATTTT. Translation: CASSSTPSGGPKDTQYF.

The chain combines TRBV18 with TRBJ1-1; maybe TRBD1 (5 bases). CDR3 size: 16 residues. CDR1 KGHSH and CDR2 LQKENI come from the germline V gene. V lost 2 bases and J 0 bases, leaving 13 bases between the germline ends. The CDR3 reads CASSPGTPQMNTEAFF. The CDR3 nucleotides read TGTGCCAGCTCACCAGGGACTCCGCAGATGAACACTGAAGCTTTCTTT.

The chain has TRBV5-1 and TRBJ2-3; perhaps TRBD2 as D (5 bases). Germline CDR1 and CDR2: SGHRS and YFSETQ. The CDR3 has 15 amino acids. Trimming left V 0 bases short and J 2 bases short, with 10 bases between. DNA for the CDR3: TGCGCCAGCAGCTTGGCTAGCAGAAACACAGATACGCAGTATTTT. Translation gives CASSLASRNTDTQYF.

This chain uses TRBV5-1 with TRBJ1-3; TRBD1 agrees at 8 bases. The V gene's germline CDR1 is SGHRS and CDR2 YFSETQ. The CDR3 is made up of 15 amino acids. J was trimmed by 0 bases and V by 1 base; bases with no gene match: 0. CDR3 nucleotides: TGCGCCAGCAGCTTGCAGGGGGCCTCTGGAAACACCATATATTTT. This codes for CASSLQGASGNTIYF.